These 21 T cell receptor beta chains came from one sample sequenced in a study of PD-1 blockade in classical Hodgkin lymphoma. Each patient's relapse followed autologous stem cell transplantation, and brentuximab vedotin exposure varied. Only in-frame clones appear in the TCRdb table, and some are missing; sequencing was by immunoSEQ multiplex PCR. In the table there are 37,000 or so clones, around 88% of which are singletons. Specimen: peripheral blood mononuclear cells (PBMCs), collected before the second cycle of nivolumab. These receptors came from a human donor with classical Hodgkin lymphoma.

V usage is TRBV7-3 and J usage is TRBJ1-3; D remains unclear. The CDR3 length is 14 residues. Germline V lookup: CDR1 SGHTA, CDR2 FQGTGA. The V and J ends lost 2 bases and 4 bases respectively, with 9 bases between them. The CDR3 nucleotides read TGTGCCAGCAGCTTAGCGGGATCCGGAAACACCATATATTTT. It codes for CASSLAGSGNTIYF.

In its sample, this clone was seen a few times. The chain combines TRBV5-1 with TRBJ2-7; D is perhaps TRBD1 (6 bases). V lost 5 bases and J 1 base, leaving 13 bases between the germline ends. The CDR3 length is 14 residues. CDR1 is SGHRS, CDR2 YFSETQ, per germline. For the CDR3, the DNA is TGCGCCAGCAGTCCGAATACAGGGTCCTACGAGCAGTACTTC. It codes for CASSPNTGSYEQYF.

J is TRBJ1-3 and V is TRBV7-9; D ambiguous. The CDR3 totals 12 residues. V dropped 5 bases and J dropped 2 bases, with 4 bases sitting between them. Germline V gives CDR1 SEHNR, CDR2 FQNEAQ (reference sequence). The CDR3: CASSLPGNTIYF. The CDR3 DNA sequence: TGTGCCAGCAGCCTTCCTGGAAACACCATATATTTT.

The genes are TRBV7-3 and TRBJ2-1, with TRBD1 matching 9 bases. Germline V lookup: CDR1 SGHTA, CDR2 FQGTGA. The CDR3 covers 16 residues. The J segment lost 3 bases and the V segment lost 5 bases, leaving 8 bases of the junction unmatched. CDR3 protein: CASSLQQGALYNEQFF. The CDR3 region has the DNA TGTGCCAGCAGCCTACAACAGGGGGCCCTCTACAATGAGCAGTTCTTC.

The V call is TRBV7-2, the J call TRBJ1-5; perhaps TRBD1 as D (6 bases). The CDR3 length is 18 residues. Germline V gene data show CDR1 as SGHTA and CDR2 as FQGNSA. V dropped 3 bases and J dropped 0 bases, with 18 bases sitting between them. CDR3 region: CASSFRTGPGYSNQPQHF. CDR3 coding DNA: TGTGCCAGCAGCTTTCGAACAGGGCCGGGTTATAGCAATCAGCCCCAGCATTTT.

The V and J genes are TRBV10-2 and TRBJ1-4, with D hard to call. Trimming took 6 bases from V and 5 from J, leaving 7 bases between them. The CDR3 covers 12 residues. Looked up from germline, CDR1 is WSHSY and CDR2 is SAAADI. DNA of the CDR3: TGCGCCAGCAGACAGACAAATGAAAAACTGTTTTTT. The encoded protein is CASRQTNEKLFF.

The chain is built from TRBV18 and TRBJ1-1, with D maybe TRBD1 (5 bases). The CDR3 sequence is 13 residues long. Germline loops: CDR1 KGHSH, CDR2 LQKENI. Trimming cost V 6 bases and J 2 bases, with 10 bases left between them. As DNA, the CDR3 is TGTGCCAGCTCTATCAGGGATAACACTGAAGCTTTCTTT. Protein: CASSIRDNTEAFF.

This chain connects TRBV6-6 to TRBJ1-4; tentative D call: TRBD1 (6 bases). Germline loops: CDR1 MNHNY, CDR2 SVGAGI (reference sequence). The CDR3 loop spans 15 amino acids. Trimming took off 6 bases at V and 7 bases at J, with 18 bases between the two ends. CDR3 nucleotides: TGTGCCAGCAGCCCACAACGGGGGCGCTTTGAAAAACTGTTTTTT. This codes for CASSPQRGRFEKLFF.

V usage is TRBV7-9 and J usage is TRBJ2-7; D is uncertain. Trimming cost V 5 bases and J 4 bases, with 15 bases left between them. CDR1 and CDR2 (germline): SEHNR, FQNEAQ (reference sequence). The CDR3 spans 14 residues. CDR3 nucleotides: TGTGCCAGCAGCCCTAGAGACTTCTGGTACGAGCAGTACTTC. This codes for CASSPRDFWYEQYF.

V gene TRBV9 combines with J gene TRBJ2-7; 10 nucleotides align to TRBD1. Trimming at V came to 2 bases and at J to 4 bases, leaving 9 bases not matched to a gene. Germline CDR1 reads SGDLS; CDR2 reads YYNGEE. This CDR3 comprises 16 residues. In nucleotides, the CDR3 is TGTGCCAGCAGCGTTTCCGCCGGGACAGGGGTTTACGAGCAGTACTTC. Protein product: CASSVSAGTGVYEQYF.

The chain carries TRBV25-1 and TRBJ2-5, with TRBD1 identical over 7 bases. CDR1 MGHDK and CDR2 SYGVNS come from the germline V gene. This CDR3 has 15 residues. V lost 3 bases and J lost 2; bases outside the gene matches: 6. CDR3 sequence (DNA): TGTGCCAGCAGTGAGTTCAGGGGGAAACAAGAGACCCAGTACTTC. Translating it yields CASSEFRGKQETQYF.

J is TRBJ2-5 and V is TRBV6-5, with TRBD1 matching 7 bases. The CDR3 sequence is 16 residues long. Germline V lookup: CDR1 MNHEY, CDR2 SVGAGI. V was clipped by 4 bases and J by 4 bases; unmatched bases: 12. CDR3: CASSFTGVPLAETQYF. DNA of the CDR3: TGTGCCAGCAGTTTTACAGGGGTCCCACTTGCAGAGACCCAGTACTTC.

This chain uses TRBV9 with TRBJ1-1; 9 nucleotides agree with TRBD1. The V segment lost 3 bases and the J segment 4 bases; nucleotides outside the gene matches: 7. The CDR3 contains 15 residues. The germline V gene has CDR1 SGDLS and CDR2 YYNGEE. CDR3 sequence: CASSDTQGAPTEAFF. CDR3 DNA: TGTGCCAGCAGCGACACACAGGGGGCGCCCACTGAAGCTTTCTTT. Together with reference TRBV9 and TRBJ1-1, the CDR3 gives the full variable domain: DSGVTQTPKHLITATGQRVTLRCSPRSGDLSVYWYQQSLDQGLQFLIQYYNGEERAKGNILERFSAQQFPDLHSELNLSSLELGDSALYFCASSDTQGAPTEAFFGQGTRLTVV.

V usage is TRBV9 and J usage is TRBJ1-1; TRBD1 is a possible D gene (5 bases). CDR1 SGDLS and CDR2 YYNGEE come from the germline V gene. The CDR3 is 16 amino acids. Trimming removed 0 bases from V and 3 bases from J, with 15 bases in between. The CDR3 is CASSVGSQGPHTEAFF. CDR3 coding DNA: TGTGCCAGCAGCGTAGGATCGCAGGGCCCTCACACTGAAGCTTTCTTT.

The rearrangement uses TRBV19 and TRBJ1-2; D not certain. This CDR3 comprises 12 residues. V lost 3 bases, J lost 7 bases, and 9 bases lay in between. CDR1 is LNHDA, CDR2 SQIVND, per germline (reference sequence). The CDR3: CASSIPPGGYTF. In DNA form, the CDR3 reads TGTGCCAGTAGTATCCCCCCGGGTGGCTACACCTTC.

This chain uses TRBV9 with TRBJ2-1; D might be TRBD2 (6 bases). The germline gives CDR1 SGDLS, CDR2 YYNGEE. The CDR3 loop spans 17 amino acids. V dropped 1 base and J dropped 0 bases, with 14 bases sitting between them. CDR3 sequence reads: CASSVIGAGPSYNEQFF. Written as DNA, the CDR3 is TGTGCCAGCAGCGTAATAGGGGCGGGACCCTCCTACAATGAGCAGTTCTTC.

The J gene is TRBJ1-1, the V gene TRBV28, with D unclear. CDR3 length equals 12 residues. V was clipped by 8 bases and J by 0 bases, with 7 bases between them. In germline, CDR1 is MDHEN, CDR2 SYDVKM. This CDR3 reads CASVTVNTEAFF. The CDR3 region has the DNA TGTGCCAGCGTCACAGTGAACACTGAAGCTTTCTTT.

This chain links TRBV10-1 with TRBJ2-2; a weak D match, TRBD2 (6 bases). The germline V gene has CDR1 WNHNN and CDR2 SYGVQD (reference sequence). The CDR3 is made up of 11 amino acids. V dropped 8 bases and J dropped 6 bases, with 7 bases sitting between them. The CDR3 is CASGEAGELFF. CDR3 in DNA: TGCGCCAGCGGGGAGGCCGGGGAGCTGTTTTTT.

The chain is built from TRBV4-2 and TRBJ2-7, with TRBD1 matching 7 bases. Per germline, CDR1 LGHNA and CDR2 YNFKEQ. Losses at the gene ends were 1 base for V and 4 bases for J; bases not matched to a gene: 16. This CDR3 contains 18 residues. The CDR3 loop is CASSQVFTRGLGRYEQYF. CDR3 coding DNA: TGTGCCAGCAGCCAAGTTTTTACGAGGGGGCTGGGTCGGTACGAGCAGTACTTC.

The V call is TRBV28, the J call TRBJ1-5; the D gene is possibly TRBD1 (5 bases). Germline V gene data show CDR1 as MDHEN and CDR2 as SYDVKM. V lost 6 bases, J lost 2 bases, and 17 bases lay in between. The CDR3 is made up of 16 amino acids. In DNA, the CDR3 is TGTGCCAGCAGGCAGGGCGGGGAAAAGGGCAATCAGCCCCAGCATTTT. Its translation: CASRQGGEKGNQPQHF.

This clone was seen only a few times. The rearrangement joins TRBV19 to TRBJ2-7; maybe TRBD1 (6 bases). CDR3 size: 14 residues. V lost 5 bases and J lost 2, with 13 bases in between. The germline CDR1 and CDR2 sequences are LNHDA and SQIVND (reference sequence). The CDR3 bases are TGTGCCAGTAGTTCAACAGGGCCCCCCTACGAGCAGTACTTC. The encoded protein is CASSSTGPPYEQYF.